This TCR beta chain came from a study of human T cells and chemical hapten exposure. About the research overall: Sensitizing treatment utilized 2% DPC over an approximately 2 cm by approximately 2 cm portion of upper inner arm skin. Broader study findings: Significantly more large CDR3 similarity clusters arose among expanded TCRs than among controls. DPC sensitization produced no change in TCRs with frequency above 1 in 1000.

Time point: patch test 2, 6 weeks after DPC sensitization. The treatment: therapeutic diphenylcyclopropenone sensitization with weekly scalp DPC. For this clonotype: What it binds is not known.

Germline CDR1 is SEHNR and CDR2 is FQNEAQ (reference sequence). The CDR3 consists of 15 residues. With 3 bases clipped from V and 7 bases from J, the junction kept 5 bases outside the gene matches. The library gave individual cDNA molecules unique molecular identifiers. Each CDR3 protein is one row after TCRdb ran MiXCR on the RACE reads. The sample includes some 350,000 distinct CDR3 sequences, nearly 6.5% of them seen just once. Sequenced here: whole blood, sampled in connection with sensitization to the hapten diphenylcyclopropenone (DPC). The chain recombines TRBV7-9 with TRBJ2-3, with 12 bases that match TRBD1. The source of this sequence is a woman aged 18 to 35 with alopecia areata. Some clones in this sample may be carry-over from other donors' samples. CDR3 sequence (DNA): TGTGCCAGCAGCTTCGGGACAGGGGGCCCAAATACGCAGTATTTT. This codes for CASSFGTGGPNTQYF.